This T cell receptor (beta chain) was obtained from a study of T cells in localized non-small cell lung cancer. Findings and caveats of the study: Because sequencing included only one region (of the tumor), heterogeneity remains possible. The study detected a median approximately 54 of the top 100 tumor clones in adjacent lung. Longer overall survival was linked to higher blood T cell density.

The V gene's germline CDR1 is SGHNT and CDR2 YYREEE (reference sequence). Trimming stripped 1 base from V and 3 bases from J, with 14 bases between. CDR3 size: 15 residues. The method was immunoSEQ multiplex PCR; TCRdb's version includes in-frame clones alone and lacks a portion of them. This sample has fewer than 45,000 clones, with roughly four fifths found just once. With regard to this clone: Antigen: not known.

The sequencing here drew on peripheral blood, taken before any cancer treatment. This TCR derives from a male donor aged 60 or older with stage III squamous cell lung carcinoma. The chain uses TRBV5-4 and TRBJ2-7, with D tentatively TRBD2 (6 bases). CDR3 nucleotide sequence: TGTGCCAGCAGCTTGCAAGGGGCGGGAATCTACGAGCAGTACTTC. It is translated as CASSLQGAGIYEQYF.